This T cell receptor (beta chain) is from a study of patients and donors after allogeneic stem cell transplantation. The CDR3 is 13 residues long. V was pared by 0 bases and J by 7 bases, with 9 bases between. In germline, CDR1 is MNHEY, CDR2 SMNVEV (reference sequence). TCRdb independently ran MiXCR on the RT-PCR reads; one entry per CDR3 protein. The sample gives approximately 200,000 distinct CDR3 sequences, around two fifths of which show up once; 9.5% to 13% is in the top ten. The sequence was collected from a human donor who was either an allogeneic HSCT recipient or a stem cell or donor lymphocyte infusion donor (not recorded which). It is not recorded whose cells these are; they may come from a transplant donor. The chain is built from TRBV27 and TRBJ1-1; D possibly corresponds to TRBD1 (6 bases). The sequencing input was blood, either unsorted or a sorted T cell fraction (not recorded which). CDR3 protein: CASSLSGGIEAFF. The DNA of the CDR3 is TGTGCCAGCAGTTTATCAGGGGGGATTGAAGCTTTCTTT.